This T cell receptor (beta chain) was captured in a study of long-term antiretroviral therapy in people with HIV. The assay used was immunoSEQ (version v3.0), run at survey level. Repertoires were generated with immunoSEQ multiplex PCR, while TCRdb's copy carries only in-frame clones and drops some. Among over 15,000 clones listed, about four fifths were seen once. Germline values: CDR1 MGHRA, CDR2 YSYEKL. Trimming removed 2 bases at V and 6 bases at J, with 13 bases between. The CDR3 has 14 amino acids. This TCR derives from a woman between 45 and 60 years old with HIV. This sample comprised unsorted PBMCs, obtained approximately 2.5 years before starting antiretroviral therapy. The chain is built from TRBV4-1 and TRBJ1-2; perhaps TRBD1 as D (6 bases). The CDR3 reads CASSQPDRMDGYTF. As DNA, the CDR3 is TGCGCCAGCAGCCAACCGGACAGAATGGATGGCTACACCTTC.